These 32 T cell receptor beta chains were all obtained from the same sample, sequenced in a study of shared T cell receptors in the human thymus. Using immunoSEQ multiplex PCR, the repertoire was profiled, and TCRdb retains in-frame clones only, with some absent. The sample gives 600,000 to 900,000 clones, 80% to 90% of which show up once; roughly 0.01% is in the top ten. These same data were also listed under a study on human thymus T cells.

The sample consisted of thymocytes. These receptors were obtained from a girl under three years old with a congenital heart defect.

This rearrangement joins TRBV27 to TRBJ2-7; possibly TRBD1 for D (5 bases). CDR3 size: 14 residues. Trimming left V 6 bases short and J 2 bases short, with 14 bases between. Germline V gene data show CDR1 as MNHEY and CDR2 as SMNVEV (reference sequence). DNA for the CDR3: TGTGCCAGCAGCCCCAAGGGGCACACCTACGAGCAGTACTTC. Amino acids: CASSPKGHTYEQYF.

J is TRBJ2-1 and V is TRBV5-5; TRBD2 might be the D (6 bases). CDR3 length: 12 amino acids. The V and J ends lost 2 bases and 9 bases respectively, with 9 bases between them. Germline loops: CDR1 SGHKS, CDR2 YYEKEE (reference sequence). This CDR3 reads CASSFLGSEQFF. As DNA, the CDR3 is TGTGCCAGCAGCTTTCTCGGGAGTGAGCAGTTCTTC.

The V gene is TRBV5-1, the J gene TRBJ1-1, with D tentatively TRBD1 (6 bases). This CDR3 comprises 16 residues. Germline V gene sequence: CDR1 SGHRS, CDR2 YFSETQ. Trimming stripped 2 bases from V and 0 bases from J, with 14 bases between. CDR3 sequence (DNA): TGCGCCAGCAGCTTTCAATCACAGGGAATGAACACTGAAGCTTTCTTT. As protein: CASSFQSQGMNTEAFF.

The chain combines TRBV7-2 with TRBJ2-3; 9 positions match TRBD2. Germline-derived CDR1 and CDR2 are SGHTA and FQGNSA. J was trimmed by 1 base and V by 1 base; bases with no gene match: 6. The CDR3 sequence is 17 residues long. The CDR3 sequence is CASSLDWQRGGTDTQYF. In DNA form, the CDR3 reads TGTGCCAGCAGCTTAGACTGGCAGCGGGGGGGCACAGATACGCAGTATTTT.

The rearrangement links TRBV15 to TRBJ1-2; 9 positions agree with TRBD1. V dropped 5 bases and J dropped 6; count of bases not matched to a gene: 10. CDR3 length equals 15 residues. CDR1 and CDR2 from the germline V gene are LNHNV and YYDKDF (reference sequence). The CDR3 sequence: CATSSLHRGLDGYTF. The CDR3 DNA reads TGTGCCACCAGCTCCCTACACAGGGGGCTGGATGGCTACACCTTC.

This clone occurred once. The J gene is TRBJ2-7, the V gene TRBV4-3; the match to TRBD2 covers 7 bases. The CDR3 runs 22 residues. With V trimmed by 1 base and J by 1 base, 25 bases remained unmatched. Germline V gives CDR1 LGHNA, CDR2 YSLEER. CDR3 protein: CASSQAKYFLASGHPRSYEQYF. CDR3 bases: TGCGCCAGCAGCCAAGCCAAGTATTTTCTGGCTAGCGGCCACCCAAGGTCCTACGAGCAGTACTTC.

Concerning this clone itself: An end of the junction does not agree with germline; a read error may underlie this. The CDR3 DNA sequence: TGTGCTAGCAGCTTAGCGGAAAGAGTGGACAGGGGAGTGGAGACCCAGTACTTC. It encodes CASSLAERVDRGVETQYF. The chain carries TRBV7-7 and TRBJ2-5, with 9 bases that match TRBD1. Germline lookup yields CDR1 SSHAT and CDR2 FNYEAQ (reference sequence). This CDR3 comprises 18 residues.

This clone was observed a few times. This sequence joins TRBV6-5 and TRBJ1-1, with a tentative D call TRBD1 (6 bases). This CDR3 spans 15 amino acids. V was pared by 8 bases and J by 0 bases, with 16 bases between. Per the germline V gene, CDR1 is MNHEY and CDR2 is SVGAGI. CDR3 sequence: CASRFQGQMNTEAFF. The DNA of the CDR3 is TGTGCCAGCCGCTTTCAAGGACAGATGAACACTGAAGCTTTCTTT.

The rearrangement joins TRBV7-9 to TRBJ2-2; 9 positions agree with TRBD1. CDR3 length equals 17 residues. Unmatched junction bases numbered 5, after V lost 1 base and J lost 2 bases. Germline lookup yields CDR1 SEHNR and CDR2 FQNEAQ (reference sequence). The CDR3 bases are TGTGCCAGCAGCTTAGAAGTGGGACAGGGAAACACCGGGGAGCTGTTTTTT. The encoded protein is CASSLEVGQGNTGELFF.

This chain uses TRBV14 with TRBJ2-1; unclear D gene. Germline V gives CDR1 SGHDN, CDR2 FVKESK. V dropped 1 base and J dropped 7 bases, with 14 bases sitting between them. The CDR3 length is 15 residues. The CDR3 sequence is CASSQGVTVRNEQFF. CDR3 DNA: TGTGCCAGCAGCCAAGGGGTAACAGTACGAAATGAGCAGTTCTTC.

The chain combines TRBV27 with TRBJ2-7; 8 positions agree with TRBD2. This CDR3 spans 16 amino acids. V lost 0 bases to trimming and J lost 0 bases; unmatched junction nucleotides: 4. The germline V gene has CDR1 MNHEY and CDR2 SMNVEV (reference sequence). The CDR3 is CASSLSRLAGSYEQYF. In DNA, the CDR3 is TGTGCCAGCAGTTTATCTCGGCTAGCGGGCTCCTACGAGCAGTACTTC.

This sequence joins TRBV6-5 and TRBJ2-3; D gene ambiguous. CDR1 and CDR2 (germline): MNHEY, SVGAGI. The V end was cut by 4 bases, the J end by 5 bases, with 4 bases between. The CDR3 spans 11 residues. The CDR3 coding sequence is TGTGCCAGCAGTTCCGGAGATACGCAGTATTTT. Its protein product is CASSSGDTQYF.

The genes are TRBV6-1 and TRBJ1-2; D call uncertain. Looked up from germline, CDR1 is MNHNS and CDR2 is SASEGT. Trimming shortened V by 5 bases and J by 4 bases, and 14 bases separated the two germline ends. This CDR3 is 14 amino acids long. CDR3 sequence: CASSPRRRSYGYTF. Here the CDR3 DNA reads TGTGCCAGCAGTCCCCGACGGAGATCCTATGGCTACACCTTC.

The chain carries TRBV23-1 and TRBJ1-6; 7 nucleotides align to TRBD1. TRBV23-1 is reported as an ORF; its role is uncertain. The CDR3 has 17 amino acids. V was pared by 0 bases and J by 8 bases, with 10 bases of the junction left unmatched. CDR3 coding DNA: TGCGCCAGCAGTCAATCTAGGGGCAGGGGGAGTGATTCACCCCTCCACTTT. Protein product: CASSQSRGRGSDSPLHF.

The V and J genes are TRBV5-4 and TRBJ1-2, with D perhaps TRBD1 (5 bases). The length of the CDR3 is 15 residues. V lost 1 base, J lost 5 bases, and 15 bases lay in between. Germline CDR1 reads SGHNT; CDR2 reads YYREEE (reference sequence). Here the CDR3 reads CASSLSGTEYYGYTF. CDR3 DNA: TGTGCCAGCAGCTTGAGCGGGACCGAATATTATGGCTACACCTTC.

This clone has just one count. This sequence joins TRBV4-1 and TRBJ1-4; tentative D call: TRBD1 (6 bases). CDR3 size: 16 residues. Looked up from germline, CDR1 is MGHRA and CDR2 is YSYEKL. Trimming cost V 4 bases and J 0 bases, with 12 bases left between them. The CDR3 loop reads CASSPGGATTNEKLFF. Here the CDR3 DNA reads TGCGCCAGCAGCCCGGGGGGGGCAACAACTAATGAAAAACTGTTTTTT.

The chain recombines TRBV30 with TRBJ2-3; tentative D call: TRBD2 (7 bases). Germline CDR1 and CDR2: GTSNPN and SVGIG (reference sequence). This CDR3 comprises 16 residues. Deletions cut 1 base from V and 6 bases from J, with 20 bases between. CDR3 in DNA: TGTGCCTGGAGTGGGGAGGGGGACCAGAGAAGGGATACGCAGTATTTT. This codes for CAWSGEGDQRRDTQYF.

This clone was detected a few times. The chain couples TRBV10-3 to TRBJ2-7; TRBD1 aligns across 9 bases. The CDR3 has 17 amino acids. CDR1 and CDR2 (germline): ENHRY, SYGVKD. Trimming removed 6 bases from V and 5 bases from J; junction bases left unmatched: 17. CDR3 amino acids: CAISGNIGGQGVNEQYF. The DNA of the CDR3 is TGTGCCATCAGCGGGAACATTGGGGGACAGGGTGTCAACGAGCAGTACTTC.

J is TRBJ1-6 and V is TRBV10-2; tentatively, D is TRBD1 (6 bases). With 7 bases removed from V and 15 bases from J, the gap between germline ends came to 28 bases. Germline lookup yields CDR1 WSHSY and CDR2 SAAADI. The CDR3 totals 16 residues. The CDR3 DNA is TGCGCCAGCATACCCCCGGGACAATGTTTCAATTCAGTCCTCCACTTT. Translation: CASIPPGQCFNSVLHF.

J is TRBJ2-7 and V is TRBV15; D gene unclear. Deletions cut 0 bases from V and 6 bases from J, with 12 bases between. Germline V CDR1 and CDR2: LNHNV, YYDKDF (reference sequence). The CDR3 spans 14 residues. CDR3 DNA sequence: TGTGCCACCAGCAGAGATAAATGGCAACGCGAGCAGTACTTC. Translating it yields CATSRDKWQREQYF.

The chain has TRBV29-1 and TRBJ2-7; TRBD1 matches at 11 bases. Germline assignment: CDR1 SQVTM and CDR2 ANQGSEA. J was trimmed by 2 bases and V by 4 bases; bases with no gene match: 7. The CDR3 extends over 15 amino acids. In DNA form, the CDR3 reads TGCAGCGTTGCGTCCCCGGGACAGGGGGCCTACGAGCAGTACTTC. Protein product: CSVASPGQGAYEQYF.

The chain couples TRBV19 to TRBJ1-5; TRBD1 is a possible D gene (5 bases). Germline V gives CDR1 LNHDA, CDR2 SQIVND (reference sequence). Trimming took 3 bases from V and 1 from J, leaving 13 bases between them. The CDR3 totals 16 residues. The CDR3 protein is CASSIFGEGSNQPQHF. The CDR3 DNA sequence: TGTGCCAGTAGTATTTTCGGGGAGGGGAGCAATCAGCCCCAGCATTTT.

The chain combines TRBV28 with TRBJ2-2; possibly TRBD2 for D (5 bases). Germline V gene sequence: CDR1 MDHEN, CDR2 SYDVKM. There are 16 residues in the CDR3. V was clipped by 3 bases and J by 0 bases, with 11 bases between them. For the CDR3, the DNA is TGTGCCAGCAGTTTTTGGGGAGACCCGAACACCGGGGAGCTGTTTTTT. It encodes CASSFWGDPNTGELFF.

This clone was picked up a small number of times. The chain links TRBV11-2 to TRBJ2-1; D may be TRBD2 (5 bases). The germline V gene has CDR1 SGHAT and CDR2 FQNNGV. V was shortened by 4 bases and J by 6 bases, with 10 bases between the two germline ends. This CDR3 contains 13 residues. The DNA of the CDR3 is TGTGCCAGCAGCTCCGGACTCCTCAATGAGCAGTTCTTC. Protein sequence: CASSSGLLNEQFF.

This CDR3 is CATSRAVRQGAEGNTEAFF. DNA for the CDR3: TGTGCCACCAGCAGAGCAGTGAGACAGGGGGCCGAGGGGAACACTGAAGCTTTCTTT. The rearrangement joins TRBV15 to TRBJ1-1; 10 nucleotides agree with TRBD1. Germline V gives CDR1 LNHNV, CDR2 YYDKDF (reference sequence). The V and J ends lost 1 base and 1 base, in that order; junction bases with no gene match: 12. The CDR3 spans 19 residues. Using reference TRBV15 and TRBJ1-1 for the parts outside the CDR3, the full variable domain is DAMVIQNPRYQVTQFGKPVTLSCSQTLNHNVMYWYQQKSSQAPKLLFHYYDKDFNNEADTPDNFQSRRPNTSFCFLDIRSPGLGDTAMYLCATSRAVRQGAEGNTEAFFGQGTRLTVV.

The J gene is TRBJ1-3, the V gene TRBV14; D may be TRBD1 (5 bases). Trimming shortened V by 0 bases and J by 0 bases, and 18 bases separated the two germline ends. This CDR3 spans 19 amino acids. Germline V gives CDR1 SGHDN, CDR2 FVKESK. The CDR3 sequence: CASSQEQVFLGASGNTIYF. In DNA, the CDR3 is TGTGCCAGCAGCCAAGAACAAGTATTTCTAGGGGCCTCTGGAAACACCATATATTTT.

The gene calls are TRBV27 and TRBJ1-3, with TRBD1 as a possible D gene (5 bases). The V end lost 6 bases, the J end lost 3 bases, and 15 bases lay between the germline ends. The CDR3 spans 15 residues. Germline CDR1 is MNHEY and CDR2 is SMNVEV (reference sequence). The DNA for the CDR3 is TGTGCCAGCAGGTCGGGGGTGGCGAGTGGAAACACCATATATTTT. Translated, it gives CASRSGVASGNTIYF.

The chain carries TRBV28 and TRBJ2-7, with TRBD1 identical over 12 bases. With V trimmed by 6 bases and J by 4 bases, 16 bases remained unmatched. Germline loops: CDR1 MDHEN, CDR2 SYDVKM. The CDR3 sequence is 18 residues long. CDR3 DNA sequence: TGTGCCAGCAGCACTTCCGGGACAGGGGGCCCCCTCGGATACGAGCAGTACTTC. It translates to CASSTSGTGGPLGYEQYF.

This clone was seen only once. The CDR3 DNA sequence: TGTGCCAGCAGCTTAGCGAGGGCAGGGGGCGAAAAACTGTTTTTT. Residues: CASSLARAGGEKLFF. This rearrangement joins TRBV7-6 to TRBJ1-4, with 8 bases lining up with TRBD1. CDR3 length equals 15 residues. Trimming cost V 0 bases and J 8 bases; bases outside gene matches: 5. From germline, CDR1 is SGHVS and CDR2 FNYEAQ. The variable domain in full, with the rest retrieved from reference TRBV7-6 and TRBJ1-4, is GAGVSQSPRYKVTKRGQDVALRCDPISGHVSLYWYRQALGQGPEFLTYFNYEAQQDKSGLPNDRFSAERPEGSISTLTIQRTEQRDSAMYRCASSLARAGGEKLFFGSGTQLSVL.

The CDR3 coding sequence is TGCGCCAGCAGCTTGGGGCCCCAAGCTTTCTTT. Amino acids: CASSLGPQAFF. This sequence joins TRBV5-1 and TRBJ1-1; no definite D call. Looked up from germline, CDR1 is SGHRS and CDR2 is YFSETQ. The CDR3 spans 11 residues. V lost 0 bases and J 9 bases, leaving 6 bases between the germline ends.

The genes are TRBV28 and TRBJ1-1, with no clear D. The V gene's germline CDR1 is MDHEN and CDR2 SYDVKM. The CDR3 runs to 16 residues. The V gene lost 6 bases and the J gene lost 11 bases, with 28 bases spanning the gap. The CDR3 reads CASRPASEDGGDRAFF. For the CDR3, the DNA is TGTGCCAGCAGGCCCGCTTCGGAGGACGGTGGCGATCGGGCTTTCTTT. Full variable domain (remainder filled in from reference TRBV28 and TRBJ1-1): DVKVTQSSRYLVKRTGEKVFLECVQDMDHENMFWYRQDPGLGLRLIYFSYDVKMKEKGDIPEGYSVSREKKERFSLILESASTNQTSMYLCASRPASEDGGDRAFFGQGTRLTVV.

The chain carries TRBV30 and TRBJ1-2; 7 positions match TRBD1. Germline CDR1 and CDR2: GTSNPN and SVGIG (reference sequence). J was trimmed by 1 base and V by 2 bases; bases with no gene match: 7. The CDR3 is 15 residues long. CDR3 coding DNA: TGTGCCTGGAGTTCCAAGGGGACAGATAACTATGGCTACACCTTC. Encoded protein: CAWSSKGTDNYGYTF.